These 31 T cell receptor beta chains originate from one sample sequenced in a study of T cells in Graves' hyperthyroidism and ophthalmopathy. RNA transcripts provided the source from which TCR beta CDR3 regions were amplified. The study used the HTBI primer set for a first-round RT-PCR of the TCR CDR3. Each CDR3 protein is one row after TCRdb ran MiXCR on the multiplex PCR reads. The sample shows 500,000 to 650,000 distinct CDR3 sequences, 20% of them seen only once. The material sequenced was blood. Receptor source: a man in his forties with Graves' ophthalmopathy.

As concerns this clonotype: This may arise from a read error, as a much more abundant clone is one base away. The J gene is TRBJ2-7, the V gene TRBV5-1; perhaps TRBD2 as D (5 bases). The CDR3 runs to 14 residues. Germline V lookup: CDR1 SGHRS, CDR2 YFSETQ. CDR3 region: CANSLRRGRDEQYF. CDR3 sequence (DNA): TGCGCCAACAGCCTCAGACGGGGTAGGGACGAGCAGTACTTC.

At least ten counts were recorded for this clonotype. The CDR3, as DNA: TGTGCCAGCAGCTTGACGATGCGGGGAGGCACAGATACGCAGTATTTT. Residues: CASSLTMRGGTDTQYF. The chain couples TRBV5-5 to TRBJ2-3; tentatively, D is TRBD2 (6 bases). This CDR3 region has 16 residues. Per germline, CDR1 SGHKS and CDR2 YYEKEE (reference sequence). The ends were cut back, 1 base at V and 1 base at J, with 13 bases in the middle.

This clonotype appeared many times. This chain's CDR3 is CASSPQGWDTSSYEQYF. The DNA of the CDR3 is TGTGCCAGCTCACCACAGGGGTGGGACACCAGCTCCTACGAGCAGTACTTC. This chain connects TRBV18 to TRBJ2-7; D perhaps matches TRBD1 (6 bases). V lost 1 base and J lost 0, with 16 bases in between. This CDR3 has 17 amino acids. CDR1 KGHSH and CDR2 LQKENI come from the germline V gene.

This sequence joins TRBV9 and TRBJ2-3; TRBD2 is a possible D gene (7 bases). The germline gives CDR1 SGDLS, CDR2 YYNGEE. V lost 3 bases, J lost 2 bases, and 19 bases lay in between. The CDR3 covers 17 residues. CDR3 region: CASSEGGGGPFTDTQYF. The DNA of the CDR3 is TGTGCCAGCAGCGAGGGGGGAGGGGGTCCTTTCACAGATACGCAGTATTTT.

This clonotype came up once. The CDR3 sequence: CSARDEGRMIGYTF. CDR3 in DNA: TGCAGTGCTAGAGACGAGGGGCGCATGATCGGCTACACCTTC. The gene calls are TRBV20-1 and TRBJ1-2; a possible D gene is TRBD1 (5 bases). The germline V gene has CDR1 DFQATT and CDR2 SNEGSKA (reference sequence). This CDR3 is 14 amino acids long. V was cut by 0 bases and J by 8 bases, with 16 bases left in between.

At least ten counts were recorded for this clonotype. The V call is TRBV4-3, the J call TRBJ2-3; D is unresolved. The CDR3 is 12 residues long. Germline V gives CDR1 LGHNA, CDR2 YSLEER. Trimming shortened V by 0 bases and J by 6 bases, and 4 bases separated the two germline ends. The chain's CDR3 is CASSQDKDTQYF. In DNA, the CDR3 is TGCGCCAGCAGCCAAGATAAGGATACGCAGTATTTT.

This clonotype was seen at least ten times. The J gene is TRBJ2-7, the V gene TRBV20-1; D possibly uses TRBD1 or TRBD2 (6 bases each). The germline V and J ends were trimmed by 5 bases and 4 bases, with 15 bases remaining between them. Germline-derived CDR1 and CDR2 are DFQATT and SNEGSKA (reference sequence). The CDR3 totals 13 residues. CDR3 amino acids: CSAGRTDTYEQYF. The CDR3 DNA reads TGCAGTGCTGGGAGGACAGATACATACGAGCAGTACTTC.

This clonotype turned up a few times. The gene calls are TRBV2 and TRBJ1-2; D is possibly TRBD1 (5 bases). Germline V gene data show CDR1 as SNHLY and CDR2 as FYNNEI. The CDR3 spans 13 residues. V dropped 2 bases and J dropped 5 bases, with 9 bases sitting between them. The CDR3 sequence is CASSETQVYGYTF. CDR3 nucleotide sequence: TGTGCCAGCAGTGAAACACAGGTTTATGGCTACACCTTC.

This clonotype was seen a handful of times. This chain uses TRBV5-1 with TRBJ1-3; D ambiguous. CDR1 and CDR2 (germline): SGHRS, YFSETQ. V was trimmed by 4 bases and J by 1 base, leaving 9 bases between them. The CDR3 spans 14 residues. CDR3 residues: CASSISSSGNTIYF. CDR3 nucleotide sequence: TGCGCCAGCAGCATCTCAAGTTCTGGAAACACCATATATTTT.

The chain couples TRBV19 to TRBJ2-5; the D gene is possibly TRBD2 (7 bases). Trimming removed 4 bases from V and 4 bases from J, with 16 bases in between. This CDR3 is built from 15 residues. CDR1 is LNHDA and CDR2 is SQIVND in the germline V gene (reference sequence). The DNA for the CDR3 is TGTGCCAGTAGTAGCAGCGGGCGGGGGCGAGAGACCCAGTACTTC. It codes for CASSSSGRGRETQYF.

This clonotype was counted at least ten times. The J gene is TRBJ2-5, the V gene TRBV18, with 12 nucleotides matching TRBD2. With V trimmed by 3 bases and J by 5 bases, 7 bases remained unmatched. In germline, CDR1 is KGHSH, CDR2 LQKENI. The CDR3 is 16 amino acids. This CDR3 reads CASSPLTSGRMETQYF. DNA of the CDR3: TGTGCCAGCTCACCTTTGACTAGCGGGAGAATGGAGACCCAGTACTTC.

Of note for this clonotype: At one end, the junction sequence differs from germline, possibly due to a read error. The V and J genes are TRBV7-3 and TRBJ2-2; weak D call: TRBD2 (5 bases). CDR3 length equals 14 residues. Germline V lookup: CDR1 SGHTA, CDR2 FQGTGA. In DNA, the CDR3 is TGTGCCAGCAGTCGAGGCGTAGCTGCCGGGGAGCTGCTTTTT. Its translation: CASSRGVAAGELLF.

The chain has TRBV19 and TRBJ2-1; D not resolved. V dropped 7 bases and J dropped 6 bases, with 19 bases sitting between them. The CDR3 contains 15 residues. CDR1 is LNHDA, CDR2 SQIVND, per germline (reference sequence). CDR3 amino acids: CASTLFPDRINEQFF. CDR3 nucleotides: TGTGCCAGTACCCTCTTCCCGGACCGAATCAATGAGCAGTTCTTC.

J is TRBJ2-7 and V is TRBV11-2; a weak D match, TRBD1 (5 bases). Germline V gene sequence: CDR1 SGHAT, CDR2 FQNNGV. Trimming took 2 bases from V and 2 from J, leaving 10 bases between them. The CDR3 sequence is 14 residues long. As DNA, the CDR3 is TGTGCCAGCAGCTTAAGTGACAGAACCTACGAGCAGTACTTC. Protein: CASSLSDRTYEQYF.

This clonotype was detected only a few times. The chain is built from TRBV10-3 and TRBJ2-2, with D possibly matching TRBD2 (5 bases). The V and J ends lost 4 bases and 1 base respectively, with 10 bases between them. From germline, CDR1 is ENHRY and CDR2 SYGVKD. The CDR3 is 15 residues long. DNA for the CDR3: TGTGCCATCAGTGGAGGGCGAAAGAACACCGGGGAGCTGTTTTTT. Amino acids: CAISGGRKNTGELFF.

This clonotype has a count of ten or more. This sequence joins TRBV30 and TRBJ2-3, with 10 bases lining up with TRBD2. The germline V gene encodes CDR1 GTSNPN and CDR2 SVGIG (reference sequence). This CDR3 is 16 amino acids long. The trim removed 4 bases at V and 2 bases at J, leaving 9 bases unmatched. CDR3 bases: TGTGCCTGGACCCTCGGACTAGCGGAAGCCACAGATACGCAGTATTTT. This codes for CAWTLGLAEATDTQYF.

This clonotype was recorded many times. The gene calls are TRBV6-5 and TRBJ2-5; TRBD2 aligns across 11 bases. Germline V gene lookup returns CDR1 MNHEY and CDR2 SVGAGI. The V gene end was trimmed by 0 bases and the J gene end by 5 bases; junction bases not matched to a gene: 5. There are 16 residues in the CDR3. CDR3 coding DNA: TGTGCCAGCAGTTACTCGACACTAGCGGGAGTTGAGACCCAGTACTTC. Residues: CASSYSTLAGVETQYF.

The chain employs TRBV27 and TRBJ2-2; TRBD1 aligns across 11 bases. From germline, CDR1 is MNHEY and CDR2 SMNVEV (reference sequence). J gave up 4 bases and V 3 bases, and 4 bases lay outside the gene matches. The CDR3 contains 16 residues. CDR3: CASSFIGTGGTGELFF. CDR3 coding DNA: TGTGCCAGCAGTTTTATTGGGACAGGGGGCACCGGGGAGCTGTTTTTT.

This clonotype was seen only a few times. The V call is TRBV7-9, the J call TRBJ1-1; 8 nucleotides line up with TRBD1. In germline, CDR1 is SEHNR, CDR2 FQNEAQ (reference sequence). The CDR3 covers 20 residues. Trimming took 1 base from V and 4 from J; bases not matched to a gene: 20. This CDR3 is CASSLGEYDRGRGGSTEAFF. Written as DNA, the CDR3 is TGTGCCAGCAGCTTAGGGGAGTATGACAGGGGAAGAGGTGGTAGCACTGAAGCTTTCTTT.

The chain links TRBV15 to TRBJ2-3; 9 bases align to TRBD2. V gave up 5 bases and J gave up 1 base; unmatched junction bases: 7. Per germline, CDR1 LNHNV and CDR2 YYDKDF (reference sequence). There are 16 residues in the CDR3. The CDR3 DNA reads TGTGCCACCAGCGGGTACAGGACTAGCGGCACAGATACGCAGTATTTT. Translated: CATSGYRTSGTDTQYF.

Of note for this clonotype: With a much larger clone just one base away, this may be a read error. This chain links TRBV6-1 with TRBJ1-1; 8 positions agree with TRBD1. Germline V gives CDR1 MNHNS, CDR2 SASEGT. This CDR3 is built from 15 residues. The CDR3, as DNA: TGTGCCGGCAGCAAACAGGGGGGCCTGAACACTGAAGCTTTCTTT. Translating it yields CAGSKQGGLNTEAFF.

The chain employs TRBV19 and TRBJ1-1; 9 nucleotides match TRBD1. This CDR3 has 16 amino acids. CDR1 is LNHDA and CDR2 is SQIVND in the germline V gene (reference sequence). Trimming at V came to 4 bases and at J to 5 bases, leaving 11 bases not matched to a gene. The CDR3 is CASSRGQGALGTEAFF. For the CDR3, the DNA is TGTGCCAGTAGTAGGGGACAGGGAGCCTTGGGGACTGAAGCTTTCTTT.

Only a few counts were recorded for this clonotype. The chain has TRBV19 and TRBJ1-6; a weak D match, TRBD1 (5 bases). V lost 5 bases and J lost 8, with 16 bases in between. The V gene's germline CDR1 is LNHDA and CDR2 SQIVND (reference sequence). CDR3 size: 15 residues. The CDR3 sequence: CASSDAWGYDSPLHF. In DNA, the CDR3 is TGTGCCAGTAGTGACGCATGGGGGTATGATTCACCCCTCCACTTT.

This clonotype was recorded many times. This chain joins TRBV3-1 and TRBJ2-5; no definite D call. Trimming took 3 bases from V and 7 from J, leaving 18 bases between them. Germline assignment: CDR1 LGHDT and CDR2 YNNKEL (reference sequence). The CDR3 loop spans 15 amino acids. CDR3 sequence: CASSHHSDPSGTQYF. CDR3 nucleotide sequence: TGTGCCAGCAGCCATCACTCGGACCCGTCAGGGACCCAGTACTTC.

In this sample, this clonotype turned up a few times. The rearrangement joins TRBV30 to TRBJ2-3; the D is unclear. The V and J ends lost 0 bases and 0 bases respectively, with 7 bases between them. Germline loops: CDR1 GTSNPN, CDR2 SVGIG (reference sequence). CDR3 size: 14 residues. This CDR3 is CAWSVSISTDTQYF. CDR3 coding DNA: TGTGCCTGGAGTGTGTCAATAAGCACAGATACGCAGTATTTT.

This clonotype showed up many times. The rearrangement joins TRBV6-1 to TRBJ2-1, with D perhaps TRBD2 (7 bases). This CDR3 comprises 13 residues. The germline CDR1 and CDR2 sequences are MNHNS and SASEGT. V lost 5 bases and J lost 8, with 13 bases in between. The CDR3 is CASSPEGGDEQFF. CDR3 DNA sequence: TGTGCCAGCAGTCCTGAGGGGGGGGATGAGCAGTTCTTC.

V is TRBV7-8 and J is TRBJ1-2; unclear D gene. The V end lost 6 bases, the J end lost 6 bases, and 14 bases lay between the germline ends. The CDR3 spans 13 residues. Germline values: CDR1 SGHVS, CDR2 FQNEAQ. The CDR3 DNA follows: TGTGCCAGCAGTTCCCCAGGAGCCCATGGCTACACCTTC. Protein product: CASSSPGAHGYTF.

This clonotype has a handful of counts. V is TRBV12-3 or TRBV12-4 and J is TRBJ2-5; either TRBD1 or TRBD2 may supply D (5 bases each). This CDR3 region has 15 residues. Trimming left V 2 bases short and J 5 bases short, with 15 bases between. The DNA for the CDR3 is TGTGCCAGCAGTTTAATATCTGGGGGTGCGGAGACCCAGTACTTC. This codes for CASSLISGGAETQYF.

The chain has TRBV7-9 and TRBJ2-5; D is unresolved. V lost 1 base to trimming and J lost 2 bases, with 11 bases between them. This CDR3 has 15 residues. Germline loops: CDR1 SEHNR, CDR2 FQNEAQ (reference sequence). CDR3 region: CASSLVRGSQETQYF. The CDR3 region has the DNA TGTGCCAGCAGCTTAGTACGCGGTTCACAAGAGACCCAGTACTTC. Full variable domain (rest looked up from reference TRBV7-9 and TRBJ2-5): DTGVSQNPRHKITKRGQNVTFRCDPISEHNRLYWYRQTLGQGPEFLTYFQNEAQLEKSRLLSDRFSAERPKGSFSTLEIQRTEQGDSAMYLCASSLVRGSQETQYFGPGTRLLVL.

V is TRBV5-5 and J is TRBJ1-2; 7 nucleotides line up with TRBD1. Trimming at V came to 4 bases and at J to 3 bases, leaving 6 bases not matched to a gene. This CDR3 comprises 14 residues. The germline gives CDR1 SGHKS, CDR2 YYEKEE (reference sequence). CDR3 sequence (DNA): TGTGCCAGCAGCGCGGACAGGACTTACTATGGCTACACCTTC. As protein: CASSADRTYYGYTF.

This clonotype appeared many times. The chain has TRBV6-2 or TRBV6-3 and TRBJ2-4; 9 nucleotides match TRBD1. This CDR3 is 12 amino acids long. V shed 6 bases, J shed 11 bases, and the junction held 5 bases outside the gene matches. Germline-derived CDR1 and CDR2 are MNHEY and SVGEGT. In DNA form, the CDR3 reads TGTGCCAGCAGCTGGACAGGGGCCGTTCAGTACTTC. It is translated as CASSWTGAVQYF.